The rows below give T cell receptor beta chains drawn from one sample of a study of shared T cell receptors in the human thymus. Assay: immunoSEQ multiplex PCR; the TCRdb copy retains only in-frame clones and omits some. The table records 600,000 to 900,000 clones, approximately 85% of them present only once. The same specimen was also included in a second study, on human thymus T cells.

Sequenced sample: thymocytes. These receptors all stem from a girl in the first two years of life with a congenital heart defect. The CDR3 runs from the conserved cysteine through the conserved F or W. Fields, in order: clone size, D gene, V gene, J gene, CDR3 DNA, CDR3 protein. A D gene is named only where the DNA matches it firmly. Size tells how often a clone was seen (once, few, many) or the class of an expanded clone, and some rows leave it out.

size: .
D: TRBD2
V: TRBV5-1
J: TRBJ2-1
DNA: TGCGCCAGCAGCTACGAGGGGACTAGCTCCTACAATGAGCAGTTCTTC
CDR3: CASSYEGTSSYNEQFF

size: .
D: .
V: TRBV28
J: TRBJ1-1
DNA: TGTGCCAGCAGATCAGGGGAGGGGGAGATTGAAGCTTTCTTT
CDR3: CASRSGEGEIEAFF

size: once
D: .
V: TRBV4-1
J: TRBJ1-1
DNA: TGCGCCGCCAGGGTGTCCTATGGGAACACTGAAGCTTTCTTT
CDR3: CAARVSYGNTEAFF

size: once
D: TRBD2
V: TRBV7-2
J: TRBJ2-5
DNA: TGTGCCAGCAGCCGGGGGGGGCCCTATCAAGAGACCCAGTACTTC
CDR3: CASSRGGPYQETQYF

size: .
D: .
V: TRBV5-1
J: TRBJ2-5
DNA: TGCGCCAGCAGCCCTTTTTCGGGGAAAGAGACCCAGTACTTC
CDR3: CASSPFSGKETQYF

size: .
D: .
V: TRBV27
J: TRBJ2-3
DNA: TGTGCCAGCAGTCCCCGGGCGGGCGGTAGCACAGATACGCAGTATTTT
CDR3: CASSPRAGGSTDTQYF

size: .
D: TRBD1
V: TRBV15
J: TRBJ1-2
DNA: TGTGCCACCAGCAGAGCAACAGGGGCGGTCCCCTATGGCTACACCTTC
CDR3: CATSRATGAVPYGYTF

size: few
D: .
V: TRBV7-2
J: TRBJ2-2
DNA: TGTGCCAGCAGCTTAATTCCAGGCCGGAAGAACACCGGGGAGCTGTTTTTT
CDR3: CASSLIPGRKNTGELFF

size: .
D: TRBD2
V: TRBV4-1
J: TRBJ2-7
DNA: TGCGCCAGCAGCCAAGATTTAGTAACCATAGGACTAGCGGGGGGTCCCTACGAGCAGTACTTC
CDR3: CASSQDLVTIGLAGGPYEQYF

size: .
D: .
V: TRBV27
J: TRBJ2-7
DNA: TGTGCCAGCAGTTTCTCGGGGGGCCTCTCCTACGAGCAGTACTTC
CDR3: CASSFSGGLSYEQYF

size: .
D: .
V: TRBV4-1
J: TRBJ2-2
DNA: TGCGCCAGCAGCCAAGATCTCGTCAGGGCGAACACCGGGGAGCTGTTTTTT
CDR3: CASSQDLVRANTGELFF

size: .
D: .
V: TRBV7-9
J: TRBJ1-4
DNA: TGTGCCAGCAGTCTTTCGCAGGGGAGTGAAAAACTGTTTTTT
CDR3: CASSLSQGSEKLFF

size: .
D: .
V: TRBV6-4
J: TRBJ2-1
DNA: TGTGCCAGCAGTGACTCGATCGCTAGCTCCTACAATGAGCAGTTCTTC
CDR3: CASSDSIASSYNEQFF

size: .
D: .
V: TRBV7-4
J: TRBJ1-1
DNA: TGTGCCAGCAGCTTAGTGTCTACAGGGCTAAACACTGAAGCTTTCTTT
CDR3: CASSLVSTGLNTEAFF

size: .
D: .
V: TRBV7-7
J: TRBJ1-4
DNA: TGTGCTAGCAGCTTAGGGGCACAGGGTGGAGCTGAAAAACTGTTTTTT
CDR3: CASSLGAQGGAEKLFF

size: .
D: .
V: TRBV19
J: TRBJ1-5
DNA: TGTGCCAGTAGTATCGCGGTTAACAATCAGCCCCAGCATTTT
CDR3: CASSIAVNNQPQHF

size: .
D: .
V: TRBV11-2
J: TRBJ1-5
DNA: TGTGCCAGCAGCCCCCGCTGCAGGGGTCAGCCCCAGCATTTT
CDR3: CASSPRCRGQPQHF